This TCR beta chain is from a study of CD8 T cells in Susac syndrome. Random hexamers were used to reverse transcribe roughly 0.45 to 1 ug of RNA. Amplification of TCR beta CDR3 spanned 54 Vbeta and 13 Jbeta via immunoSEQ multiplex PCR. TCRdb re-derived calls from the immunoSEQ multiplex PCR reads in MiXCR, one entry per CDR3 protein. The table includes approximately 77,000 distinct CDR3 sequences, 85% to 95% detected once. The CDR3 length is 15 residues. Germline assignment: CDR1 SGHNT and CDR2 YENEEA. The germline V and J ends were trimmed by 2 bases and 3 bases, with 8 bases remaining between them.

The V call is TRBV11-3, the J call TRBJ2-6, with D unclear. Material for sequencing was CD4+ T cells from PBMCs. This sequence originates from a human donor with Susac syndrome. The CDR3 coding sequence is TGTGCCAGCAGCTTAAAGGGTGGTGGGGCCAACGTCCTGACTTTC. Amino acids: CASSLKGGGANVLTF.